These T cell receptor beta chains were read from a single sample in a study of cytomegalovirus exposure and HLA in healthy donors. TCRdb's copy holds only in-frame clones and misses some; the assay was immunoSEQ multiplex PCR. The sample comprises under 150,000 clones, approximately 84% of which are singletons, and 2.7% rests with the top ten. The sample was PBMCs. The receptors were sampled from a boy aged 2-9 years in good health and CMV-seronegative. Both conserved end residues are part of each CDR3. The D gene is left open where the match is weak. Clone size is stated in some rows and not others, as once, few, many or a class when expanded.

clone_size j_call d_call v_call cdr3_nt cdr3_aa
NA TRBJ1-2 TRBD1 TRBV5-1 TGCGCCAGCAGCTTGGTCCAACAGGGGGTCGATGGCTACACCTTC CASSLVQQGVDGYTF
NA TRBJ2-7 NA TRBV29-1 TGCAGCGTTGGCCTAGCAAAAGAGCAGTACTTC CSVGLAKEQYF
NA TRBJ1-6 NA TRBV4-1 TGCGCCAGCAGCCAAGAATGGGGCCGAAGCAGAGTTTTTAATTCACCCCTCCACTTT CASSQEWGRSRVFNSPLHF
NA TRBJ1-1 TRBD1 TRBV6-5 TGTGCCAGCAGGAGACAGGGGTGGACTGAAGCTTTCTTT CASRRQGWTEAFF
NA TRBJ2-7 NA TRBV6-6 TGTGCCAGCAGAACTTCACAGGGCTACGAGCAGTACTTC CASRTSQGYEQYF
NA TRBJ1-2 TRBD1 TRBV9 TGTGCCAGCAGTCCGGGGGACAGTCCTAACTATGGCTACACCTTC CASSPGDSPNYGYTF
NA TRBJ2-3 NA TRBV11-2 TGTGCCAGCCAAGGGGGATCAGCAGATACGCAGTATTTT CASQGGSADTQYF
NA TRBJ2-1 TRBD2 TRBV4-2 TGTGCCAGCAGCTCTTCGGGGGGGGACTACAATGAGCAGTTCTTC CASSSSGGDYNEQFF
NA TRBJ1-1 NA TRBV7-9 TGTGCCAGCAGCTTAGGGGGCGGCGGGAACACTGAAGCTTTCTTT CASSLGGGGNTEAFF
NA TRBJ2-7 NA TRBV10-3 TGTGCCACCCTCCCCGAGACAGTGACGGGTGAGCAGTACTTC CATLPETVTGEQYF
NA TRBJ2-2 NA TRBV14 TGTGCCAGCAGCCAAGGTTGTAGGACAGTAGGAAACACCGGGGAGCTGTTTTTT CASSQGCRTVGNTGELFF
few TRBJ1-5 NA TRBV6-1 TGTGCCAGCAGTGATCTGTTGGGAGTGGGCAATCAGCCCCAGCATTTT CASSDLLGVGNQPQHF
NA TRBJ2-3 NA TRBV19 TGTGCCAGTAGTAGCCCCCGTGGCGGTAGCACAGATACGCAGTATTTT CASSSPRGGSTDTQYF
once TRBJ2-1 NA TRBV9 TGTGCCAGCAGCGTAGTTCTAGGCGGTGAGCAGTTCTTC CASSVVLGGEQFF
NA TRBJ1-1 NA TRBV19 TGTGCCAGTAGTTACAGACGGAACACTGAAGCTTTCTTT CASSYRRNTEAFF
NA TRBJ1-1 TRBD1 TRBV30 TGTGCCTGGAGTCCCGCAGGGGGCACTGAAGCTTTCTTT CAWSPAGGTEAFF
few TRBJ2-1 NA TRBV5-1 TGCGCCAGCAGCTTCCGGGGGAAGGACAATGAGCAGTTCTTC CASSFRGKDNEQFF
NA TRBJ2-1 TRBD2 TRBV19 TGTGCCGTTATGCCTAGCGGGAGAAGAGATGAGCAGTTCTTC CAVMPSGRRDEQFF
NA TRBJ2-3 TRBD2 TRBV6-4 TGTGCCAGCAGTGACAGTTCTAGCGGAAACACAGATACGCAGTATTTT CASSDSSSGNTDTQYF
NA TRBJ1-6 TRBD1 TRBV7-2 TGTGCCAGCAGCTTAGCGGGACAGGGGTCTTTTAGTTCACCCCTCCACTTT CASSLAGQGSFSSPLHF
NA TRBJ2-3 TRBD2 TRBV6-5 TGTGCCAGCAGTTCTCGGGAGGGAGGGGGCACAGATACGCAGTATTTT CASSSREGGGTDTQYF
NA TRBJ1-1 TRBD1 TRBV2 TGTGCCAGCAGCATAGACAGGGGAAGGACTGAAGCTTTCTTT CASSIDRGRTEAFF